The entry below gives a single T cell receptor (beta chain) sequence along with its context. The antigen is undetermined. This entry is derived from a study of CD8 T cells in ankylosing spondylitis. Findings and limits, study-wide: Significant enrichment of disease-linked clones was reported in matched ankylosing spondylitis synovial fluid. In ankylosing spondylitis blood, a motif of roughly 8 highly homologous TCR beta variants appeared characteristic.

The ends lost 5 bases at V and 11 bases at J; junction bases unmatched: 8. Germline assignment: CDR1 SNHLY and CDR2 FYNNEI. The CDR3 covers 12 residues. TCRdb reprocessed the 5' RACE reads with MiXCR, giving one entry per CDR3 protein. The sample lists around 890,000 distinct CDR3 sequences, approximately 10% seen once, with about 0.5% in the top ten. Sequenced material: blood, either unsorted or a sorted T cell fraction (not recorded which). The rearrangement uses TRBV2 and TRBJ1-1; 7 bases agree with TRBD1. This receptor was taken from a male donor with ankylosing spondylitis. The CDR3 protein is CASSTGALQAFF. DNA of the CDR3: TGTGCCAGCAGTACAGGGGCCCTCCAGGCTTTCTTT. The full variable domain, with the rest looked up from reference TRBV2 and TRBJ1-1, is EPEVTQTPSHQVTQMGQEVILRCVPISNHLYFYWYRQILGQKVEFLVSFYNNEISEKSEIFDDQFSVERPDGSNFTLKIRSTKLEDSAMYFCASSTGALQAFFGQGTRLTVV.